These 20 T cell receptor beta chains originate from one sample sequenced in a study of regulatory T cells in long-lasting Graves disease. Through Arm-PCR of CDR3 regions and iRepertoire HTBI primers, TCR beta libraries were built. TCRdb ran MiXCR on the multiplex PCR reads and lists one entry per CDR3 protein. Seen here are 400,000 to 500,000 distinct CDR3 sequences, less than 25% observed once, and the top ten hold 10% to 15%. Time point indicated: persistent/refractory GD, antithyroid drugs over 5 years with positive TRAb. Extracted PBMC RNA gave rise to the TCR library. Sequencing was performed on peripheral blood mononuclear cells (PBMCs), taken when the disease was refractory, from a patient treated with antithyroid drugs. The receptors stem from a female donor with Graves disease.

This clonotype came up a few times. The V gene is TRBV7-3, the J gene TRBJ1-1; the match to TRBD1 covers 8 bases. This CDR3 contains 15 residues. Germline CDR1 reads SGHTA; CDR2 reads FQGTGA. Losses at the gene ends were 6 bases for V and 4 bases for J; bases not matched to a gene: 10. This CDR3 is CASRFGQGVFTEAFF. The CDR3 DNA is TGTGCCAGCAGGTTTGGACAGGGTGTTTTCACTGAAGCTTTCTTT.

The chain has TRBV7-9 and TRBJ2-6; 7 bases fit TRBD2. The CDR3 totals 16 residues. V shed 6 bases and J 1 base; nucleotides not matched to a gene: 6. CDR1 and CDR2 (germline): SEHNR, FQNEAQ (reference sequence). The CDR3 DNA reads as TGTGCCAGCAGTTCTGGCGGGGGATCTGGGGCCAACGTCCTGACTTTC. Its protein is CASSSGGGSGANVLTF.

As regards this clonotype: A much larger clone differs from this one at a single base, so this may be a read error. The CDR3 ends on some other residue instead of the conserved phenylalanine or tryptophan, so this is likely a read error. J is TRBJ1-4 and V is TRBV11-2; possibly TRBD1 for D (5 bases). The CDR3 length is 15 residues. V shed 0 bases and J shed 0 bases, with 5 bases lying between them. The germline CDR1 and CDR2 sequences are SGHAT and FQNNGV. The DNA of the CDR3 is TGTGCCAGCAGCTTAGACAGGGCAACTAATGAAAAACTGTTTCTT. Translating gives CASSLDRATNEKLFL.

Ten or more counts support this clonotype. This sequence joins TRBV15 and TRBJ1-2; 7 bases fit TRBD1. The germline V gene encodes CDR1 LNHNV and CDR2 YYDKDF (reference sequence). Unmatched junction bases numbered 6, after V lost 4 bases and J lost 4 bases. The CDR3 runs to 14 residues. The CDR3 loop is CATSIDRAPYGYTF. CDR3 nucleotides: TGTGCCACCAGCATAGACAGGGCACCCTATGGCTACACCTTC.

The V call is TRBV6-2 or TRBV6-3, the J call TRBJ2-3, with TRBD2 matching 9 bases. Germline CDR1 MNHEY, CDR2 SVGEGT. After removal of 2 bases from V and 4 bases from J, the junction contained 4 bases not matched to a gene. The CDR3 is 15 residues long. CDR3 sequence (DNA): TGTGCCAGCAGTTACACGGCGGGAGGGCCAGATACGCAGTATTTT. It yields the protein CASSYTAGGPDTQYF.

The sample holds many counts of this clonotype. V usage is TRBV2 and J usage is TRBJ1-1; D may be TRBD1 (5 bases). Germline values: CDR1 SNHLY, CDR2 FYNNEI. Trimming stripped 7 bases from V and 11 bases from J, with 20 bases between. CDR3 size: 13 residues. The CDR3: CASIGENRGAAFF. The CDR3 nucleotides are TGTGCCAGCATAGGGGAGAACCGTGGGGCGGCTTTCTTT.

The chain joins TRBV11-1 to TRBJ1-1; D is unclear. The V and J ends lost 1 base and 1 base respectively, with 10 bases between them. The germline gives CDR1 SGHAT, CDR2 FQDESV (reference sequence). CDR3 size: 15 residues. CDR3 in amino acids: CASSLVSEQNTEAFF. The DNA for the CDR3 is TGTGCCAGCAGCTTAGTCTCGGAACAGAACACTGAAGCTTTCTTT.

This clonotype has at least ten counts. V and J are TRBV29-1 and TRBJ2-4, with a possible D match to TRBD1 (5 bases). CDR3 length equals 14 residues. V lost 5 bases to trimming and J lost 0 bases, with 11 bases between them. Germline lookup yields CDR1 SQVTM and CDR2 ANQGSEA. The CDR3 region has the DNA TGCAGCGTTAGGGGTGACCTAGCCAAAAACATTCAGTACTTC. Its translation: CSVRGDLAKNIQYF.

This chain's CDR3 is CASSPGLRQPQHF. The CDR3, as DNA: TGTGCCAGCAGTCCAGGACTGAGGCAGCCCCAGCATTTT. V gene TRBV28 combines with J gene TRBJ1-5, with unresolved D. Germline CDR1 reads MDHEN; CDR2 reads SYDVKM. Trimming stripped 5 bases from V and 7 bases from J, with 12 bases between. The CDR3 runs 13 residues.

This clonotype was detected many times. The chain employs TRBV28 and TRBJ1-1; TRBD1 aligns across 10 bases. Unmatched junction bases numbered 6, after V lost 4 bases and J lost 4 bases. CDR1 MDHEN and CDR2 SYDVKM come from the germline V gene. The CDR3 is made up of 15 amino acids. The CDR3 region has the DNA TGTGCCAGCAGTTATGGGACAGGGGCTTTCACTGAAGCTTTCTTT. As protein: CASSYGTGAFTEAFF.

This clonotype was seen only a few times. The V call is TRBV7-9, the J call TRBJ2-7, with 7 bases identical to TRBD1. The CDR3 contains 15 residues. V was clipped by 4 bases and J by 4 bases; unmatched bases: 10. Per germline, CDR1 SEHNR and CDR2 FQNEAQ (reference sequence). The CDR3 here is CASSSTRGFWYEQYF. The DNA for the CDR3 is TGTGCCAGCAGCTCAACCAGGGGGTTTTGGTACGAGCAGTACTTC.

This clonotype was observed at least ten times. This rearrangement joins TRBV28 to TRBJ1-5; D remains unclear. V was pared by 5 bases and J by 4 bases, with 6 bases between. This CDR3 comprises 12 residues. Germline values: CDR1 MDHEN, CDR2 SYDVKM. CDR3 DNA: TGTGCCAGCAGTGAAAGGAATCAGCCCCAGCATTTT. Translated: CASSERNQPQHF. Together with reference TRBV28 and TRBJ1-5, the CDR3 gives the full variable domain: DVKVTQSSRYLVKRTGEKVFLECVQDMDHENMFWYRQDPGLGLRLIYFSYDVKMKEKGDIPEGYSVSREKKERFSLILESASTNQTSMYLCASSERNQPQHFGDGTRLSIL.

This clonotype was seen more than once but under ten times. The chain couples TRBV7-2 to TRBJ2-2; 9 bases match TRBD1. Germline CDR1 is SGHTA and CDR2 is FQGNSA. This CDR3 is 14 amino acids long. The V segment lost 3 bases and the J segment 9 bases; nucleotides outside the gene matches: 5. CDR3 residues: CASSFGQGLRELFF. DNA for the CDR3: TGTGCCAGCAGCTTTGGACAGGGGTTAAGGGAGCTGTTTTTT.

The gene calls are TRBV5-1 and TRBJ2-2; no definite D call. CDR1 and CDR2 (germline): SGHRS, YFSETQ. The CDR3 is made up of 15 amino acids. The V end lost 7 bases, the J end lost 6 bases, and 19 bases lay between the germline ends. The CDR3 loop reads CASAPIGRPSGELFF. CDR3 bases: TGCGCCAGCGCACCAATCGGTAGACCCTCCGGGGAGCTGTTTTTT.

This clonotype was counted at least ten times. The chain carries TRBV7-3 and TRBJ2-7; TRBD1 is a possible D gene (6 bases). V shed 6 bases and J shed 7 bases, with 10 bases lying between them. Germline CDR1 is SGHTA and CDR2 is FQGTGA. This CDR3 spans 11 amino acids. CDR3 bases: TGTGCCAGCAGTTCCGGACAGGAGCAGTACTTC. This codes for CASSSGQEQYF.

The chain couples TRBV5-6 to TRBJ1-4; tentatively, D is TRBD1 (5 bases). Germline assignment: CDR1 SGHDT and CDR2 YYEEEE. V lost 7 bases to trimming and J lost 3 bases, with 16 bases between them. The CDR3 consists of 15 residues. As DNA, the CDR3 is TGTGCCAGCTCCCAGTCCGGGGGGTCTAATGAAAAACTGTTTTTT. It specifies CASSQSGGSNEKLFF.

The chain has TRBV7-8 and TRBJ1-5; TRBD1 aligns across 9 bases. The CDR3 consists of 17 residues. With V trimmed by 3 bases and J by 1 base, 7 bases remained unmatched. Germline-derived CDR1 and CDR2 are SGHVS and FQNEAQ. The CDR3 loop reads CASSFGTGYPSNQPQHF. The CDR3 DNA follows: TGTGCCAGCAGCTTTGGGACAGGGTATCCGAGCAATCAGCCCCAGCATTTT.

This sequence joins TRBV19 and TRBJ1-5; a possible D gene is TRBD1 (5 bases). CDR1 is LNHDA and CDR2 is SQIVND in the germline V gene (reference sequence). The V and J ends lost 10 bases and 5 bases respectively, with 15 bases between them. The CDR3 loop spans 13 amino acids. CDR3 sequence reads: CATRLQVDQPQHF. The CDR3 DNA reads as TGTGCCACTAGGCTACAGGTTGATCAGCCCCAGCATTTT. The variable domain in full, with the rest retrieved from reference TRBV19 and TRBJ1-5, is DGGITQSPKYLFRKEGQNVTLSCEQNLNHDAMYWYRQDPGQGLRLIYYSQIVNDFQKGDIAEGYSVSREKKESFPLTVTSAQKNPTAFYLCATRLQVDQPQHFGDGTRLSIL.

This clonotype was counted ten times or more. The rearrangement uses TRBV7-2 and TRBJ1-4, with D tentatively TRBD1 (5 bases). In germline, CDR1 is SGHTA, CDR2 FQGNSA. There are 13 residues in the CDR3. V was pared by 5 bases and J by 10 bases, with 14 bases between. This chain's CDR3 is CASSPGGAGKLFF. The CDR3 DNA is TGTGCCAGCAGCCCGGGCGGGGCAGGAAAACTGTTTTTT.

The chain combines TRBV20-1 with TRBJ1-5; D gene uncertain. Trimming shortened V by 3 bases and J by 4 bases, and 10 bases separated the two germline ends. Germline CDR1 and CDR2: DFQATT and SNEGSKA (reference sequence). The CDR3 extends over 13 amino acids. CDR3 sequence: CSASRGGNQPQHF. CDR3 sequence (DNA): TGCAGTGCTAGTAGAGGCGGAAATCAGCCCCAGCATTTT.